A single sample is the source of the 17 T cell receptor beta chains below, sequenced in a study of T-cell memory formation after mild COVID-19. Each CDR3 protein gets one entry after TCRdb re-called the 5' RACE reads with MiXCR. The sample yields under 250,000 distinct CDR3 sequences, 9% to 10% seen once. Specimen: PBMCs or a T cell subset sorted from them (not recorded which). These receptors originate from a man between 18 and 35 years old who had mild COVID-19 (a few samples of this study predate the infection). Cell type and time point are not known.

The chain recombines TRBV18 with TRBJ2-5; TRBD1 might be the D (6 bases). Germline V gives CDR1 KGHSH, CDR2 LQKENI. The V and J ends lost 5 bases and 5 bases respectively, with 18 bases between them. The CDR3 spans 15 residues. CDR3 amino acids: CASSTGTHSRETQYF. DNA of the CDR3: TGTGCCAGCTCAACCGGGACACACAGCCGTGAGACCCAGTACTTC.

The CDR3 nucleotides are TGTGCCAGCAGCGACAGGGAGTTGGGCACTGAAGCTTTCTTT. As protein: CASSDRELGTEAFF. The V call is TRBV7-3, the J call TRBJ1-1; TRBD1 matches at 7 bases. The length of the CDR3 is 14 residues. Per the germline V gene, CDR1 is SGHTA and CDR2 is FQGTGA. The V segment lost 5 bases and the J segment 4 bases; nucleotides outside the gene matches: 7.

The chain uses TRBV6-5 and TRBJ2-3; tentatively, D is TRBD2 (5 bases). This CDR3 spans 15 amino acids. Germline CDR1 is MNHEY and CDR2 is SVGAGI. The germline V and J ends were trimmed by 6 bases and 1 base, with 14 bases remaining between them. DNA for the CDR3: TGTGCCAGCAGGGGTTGGCGGGCCCGCACAGATACGCAGTATTTT. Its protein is CASRGWRARTDTQYF.

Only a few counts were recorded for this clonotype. CDR3 protein: CASRDLESSGYTF. DNA of the CDR3: TGTGCCAGCAGAGACCTCGAGAGCTCTGGCTACACCTTC. The V call is TRBV7-2, the J call TRBJ1-2, with D unresolved. CDR3 length: 13 residues. Germline lookup yields CDR1 SGHTA and CDR2 FQGNSA. V shed 6 bases and J shed 7 bases, with 15 bases lying between them. Supplemented by reference TRBV7-2 and TRBJ1-2, the full variable domain reads GAGVSQSPSNKVTEKGKDVELRCDPISGHTALYWYRQSLGQGLEFLIYFQGNSAPDKSGLPSDRFSAERTGGSVSTLTIQRTQQEDSAVYLCASRDLESSGYTFGSGTRLTVV.

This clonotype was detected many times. Here the CDR3 reads CASSFLAGTDTQYF. The CDR3 DNA reads as TGTGCCAGCAGTTTTCTAGCCGGCACAGATACGCAGTATTTT. This chain connects TRBV12-3 or TRBV12-4 to TRBJ2-3; possible D gene TRBD2, 5 bases. V shed 3 bases and J shed 1 base, with 8 bases lying between them. The CDR3 runs 14 residues.

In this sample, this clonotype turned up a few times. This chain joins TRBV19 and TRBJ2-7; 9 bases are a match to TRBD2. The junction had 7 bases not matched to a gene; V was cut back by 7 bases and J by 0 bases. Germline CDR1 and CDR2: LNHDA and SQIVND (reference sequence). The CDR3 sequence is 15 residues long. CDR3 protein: CASKVQRGDSYEQYF. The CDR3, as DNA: TGTGCCAGTAAAGTCCAGCGGGGGGACTCCTACGAGCAGTACTTC.

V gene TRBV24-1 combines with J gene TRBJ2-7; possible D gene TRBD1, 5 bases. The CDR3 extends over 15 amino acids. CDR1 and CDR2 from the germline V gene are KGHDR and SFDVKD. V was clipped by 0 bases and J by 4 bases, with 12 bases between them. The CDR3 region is CATSDLYGHLYEQYV. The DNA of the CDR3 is TGTGCCACCAGTGATTTGTATGGACACCTATACGAGCAGTACGTC.

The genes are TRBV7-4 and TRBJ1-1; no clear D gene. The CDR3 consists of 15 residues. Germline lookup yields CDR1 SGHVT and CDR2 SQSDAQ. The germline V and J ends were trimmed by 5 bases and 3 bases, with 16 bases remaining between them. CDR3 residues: CASSPPPGLDTEAFF. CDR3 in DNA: TGTGCCAGCAGCCCCCCGCCGGGCTTGGACACTGAAGCTTTCTTT.

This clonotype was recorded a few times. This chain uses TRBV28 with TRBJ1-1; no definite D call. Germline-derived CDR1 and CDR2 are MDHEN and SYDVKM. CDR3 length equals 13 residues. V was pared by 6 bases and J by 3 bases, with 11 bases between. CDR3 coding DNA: TGTGCCAGCAGGCCCCAGCCGGACACTGAAGCTTTCTTT. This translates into CASRPQPDTEAFF.

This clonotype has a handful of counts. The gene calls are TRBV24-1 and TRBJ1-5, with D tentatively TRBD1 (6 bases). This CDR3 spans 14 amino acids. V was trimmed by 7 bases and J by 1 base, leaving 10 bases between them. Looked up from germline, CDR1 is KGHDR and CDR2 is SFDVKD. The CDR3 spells CATRGAGSNQPQHF. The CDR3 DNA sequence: TGTGCCACCAGGGGGGCGGGAAGCAATCAGCCCCAGCATTTT.

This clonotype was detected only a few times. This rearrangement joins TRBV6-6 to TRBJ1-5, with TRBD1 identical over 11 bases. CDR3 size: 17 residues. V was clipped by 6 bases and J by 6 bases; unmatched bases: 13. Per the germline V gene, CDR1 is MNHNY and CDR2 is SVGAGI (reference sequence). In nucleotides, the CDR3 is TGTGCCAGCAGCCGGTTTGAGGGACAGGGGGAAAGTCAGCCCCAGCATTTT. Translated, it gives CASSRFEGQGESQPQHF.

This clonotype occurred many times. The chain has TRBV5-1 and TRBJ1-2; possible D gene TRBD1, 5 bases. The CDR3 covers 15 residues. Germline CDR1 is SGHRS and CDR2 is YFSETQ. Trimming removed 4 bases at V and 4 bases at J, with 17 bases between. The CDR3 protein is CASSAGMGHLYGYTF. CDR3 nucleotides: TGCGCCAGCAGCGCCGGGATGGGGCACCTCTATGGCTACACCTTC.

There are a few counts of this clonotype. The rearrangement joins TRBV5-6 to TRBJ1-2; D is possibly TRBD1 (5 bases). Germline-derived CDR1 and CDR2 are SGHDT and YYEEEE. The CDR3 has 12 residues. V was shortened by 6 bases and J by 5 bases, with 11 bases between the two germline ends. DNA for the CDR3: TGTGCCAGCAATCGAAGGGGTTATGGCTACACCTTC. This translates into CASNRRGYGYTF. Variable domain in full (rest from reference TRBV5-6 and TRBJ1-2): DAGVTQSPTHLIKTRGQQVTLRCSPKSGHDTVSWYQQALGQGPQFIFQYYEEEERQRGNFPDRFSGHQFPNYSSELNVNALLLGDSALYLCASNRRGYGYTFGSGTRLTVV.

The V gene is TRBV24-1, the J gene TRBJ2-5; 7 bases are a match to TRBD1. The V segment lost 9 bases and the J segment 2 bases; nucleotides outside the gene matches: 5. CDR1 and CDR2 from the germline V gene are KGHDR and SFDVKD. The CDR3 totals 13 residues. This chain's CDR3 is CATRDRDQETQYF. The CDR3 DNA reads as TGTGCCACCCGGGACAGAGATCAAGAGACCCAGTACTTC.

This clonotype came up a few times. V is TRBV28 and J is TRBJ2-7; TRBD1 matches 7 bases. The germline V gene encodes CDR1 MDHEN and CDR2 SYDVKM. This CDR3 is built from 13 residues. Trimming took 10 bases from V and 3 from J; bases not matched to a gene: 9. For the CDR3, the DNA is TGTGCCACCTCACAGGGGCATGTCTACGAGCAGTACGTC. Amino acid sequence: CATSQGHVYEQYV.

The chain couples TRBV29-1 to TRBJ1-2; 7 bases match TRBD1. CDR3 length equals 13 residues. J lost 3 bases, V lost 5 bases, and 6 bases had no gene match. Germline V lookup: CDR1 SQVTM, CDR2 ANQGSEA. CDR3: CSVRDRDDYGYTF. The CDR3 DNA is TGCAGCGTTAGAGACAGGGACGACTATGGCTACACCTTC.

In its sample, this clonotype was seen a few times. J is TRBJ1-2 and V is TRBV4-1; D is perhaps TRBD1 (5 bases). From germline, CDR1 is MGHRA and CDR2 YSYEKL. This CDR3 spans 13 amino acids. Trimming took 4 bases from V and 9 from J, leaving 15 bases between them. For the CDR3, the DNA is TGCGCCAGCAGCCTTGCCCAGGGAACGAGCTACACCTTC. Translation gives CASSLAQGTSYTF.